A selection of T cell receptor beta chains follows, all from one sample in a study of blood T cell repertoires in COVID-19. Clones were sequenced by immunoSEQ multiplex PCR, and TCRdb holds only the in-frame ones, with some missing. The data contain some 31,000 clones, roughly 89% of them singletons. Source material: peripheral blood. All receptors derive from a man in his sixties or seventies with active COVID-19. The CDR3 runs from the conserved cysteine through the conserved F or W. D genes are given only for firm matches. The size field is filled for only some rows; it gives once, few, many or a size class.

>TRBJ2-7|.|TRBV28|.
CASSRDFSMQYF
TGTGCCAGCAGCCGGGACTTCTCTATGCAGTACTTC
>TRBJ2-2|.|TRBV5-4|.
CASSAPSITGELFF
TGTGCCAGCAGCGCCCCGAGTATAACCGGGGAGCTGTTTTTT
>TRBJ1-1|TRBD1|TRBV6-5|.
CASSTHDRGNTEAFF
TGTGCCAGCAGTACTCATGACAGGGGGAACACTGAAGCTTTCTTT
>TRBJ1-1|TRBD1|TRBV19|.
CASRAKQGVLTEAFF
TGTGCCAGTAGGGCCAAACAGGGGGTGTTGACTGAAGCTTTCTTT
>TRBJ2-2|TRBD2|TRBV4-1|.
CASSRSGRDTGELFF
TGCGCCAGCAGCCGTAGCGGGAGAGACACCGGGGAGCTGTTTTTT
>TRBJ2-7|.|TRBV10-3|.
CAISEPMGARVTYEQYF
TGTGCCATCAGTGAGCCCATGGGGGCCAGGGTAACCTACGAGCAGTACTTC
>TRBJ1-6|TRBD1|TRBV6-1|.
CASSEIKGAVYSPLHF
TGTGCCAGCAGTGAAATAAAGGGGGCGGTATATTCACCCCTCCACTTT
>TRBJ1-1|.|TRBV7-2|.
CASSAHRNTEAFF
TGTGCCAGCAGCGCCCACAGGAACACTGAAGCTTTCTTT
>TRBJ2-7|TRBD2|TRBV11-2|once
CASSPLAAASYEQYF
TGTGCCAGCAGCCCTCTAGCGGCGGCCTCCTACGAACAGTACTTC
>TRBJ2-2|.|TRBV30|.
CAWSHSTGELFF
TGTGCCTGGAGTCACAGCACCGGGGAGCTGTTTTTT
>TRBJ2-1|.|TRBV5-1|.
CASSPEEGGKNEQFF
TGCGCCAGCAGCCCAGAAGAGGGAGGCAAGAATGAGCAGTTCTTC
>TRBJ2-7|TRBD2|TRBV3-1/TRBV3-2|.
CASSQAGTSAYEQYF
TGTGCCAGCAGCCAAGCCGGGACTAGCGCCTACGAGCAGTACTTC
>TRBJ1-2|.|TRBV6-2/TRBV6-3|.
CASSRGTGDGYTF
TGTGCCAGCAGTCGGGGGACGGGTGATGGCTACACCTTC
>TRBJ2-5|TRBD1|TRBV28|.
CASSPPGQGMKTQYF
TGTGCCAGCAGTCCCCCGGGACAGGGAATGAAGACCCAGTACTTC
>TRBJ2-7|.|TRBV2|.
CASRQGGQYF
TGTGCCAGCAGGCAGGGTGGGCAGTACTTC
>TRBJ1-1|.|TRBV19|.
CASSIGGRAAFF
TGTGCCAGTAGTATAGGAGGGAGGGCGGCTTTCTTT
>TRBJ2-3|.|TRBV2|.
CASAQRAVKDTQYF
TGTGCCAGCGCCCAGAGGGCAGTGAAGGATACGCAGTATTTT
>TRBJ1-6|.|TRBV7-9|.
CASSLARESGSPLHF
TGTGCCAGCAGCTTAGCGAGGGAAAGCGGTTCACCCCTCCACTTT
>TRBJ2-5|TRBD2|TRBV7-7|.
CASSLKLAGYETQYF
TGTGCCAGCAGCTTAAAACTAGCGGGATACGAGACCCAGTACTTC
>TRBJ2-1|TRBD2|TRBV27|.
CASSLLRLAGVGEQFF
TGTGCCAGCAGTTTATTGCGTCTAGCGGGAGTAGGTGAGCAGTTCTTC
>TRBJ2-5|TRBD1|TRBV11-2|.
CASSLGPRTGGSKTQYF
TGTGCCAGCAGCTTAGGTCCTCGGACAGGGGGTAGCAAGACCCAGTACTTC
>TRBJ2-6|.|TRBV4-1|once
CASSPRGSGANVLTF
TGCGCCAGCAGCCCGCGCGGGTCTGGGGCCAACGTCCTGACTTTC
>TRBJ2-1|.|TRBV4-1|few
CASSQVPRTVSYNEQFF
TGCGCCAGCAGCCAAGTACCCAGGACAGTATCCTACAATGAGCAGTTCTTC
>TRBJ2-1|TRBD2|TRBV4-2|.
CASSRQLAGAYNEQFF
TGTGCCAGCAGCCGCCAACTAGCGGGAGCCTACAATGAGCAGTTCTTC
>TRBJ1-1|TRBD1|TRBV27|once
CASSRQGLNTEAFF
TGTGCCAGCAGTCGACAGGGCTTGAACACTGAAGCTTTCTTT
>TRBJ2-1|TRBD2|TRBV7-9|.
CASSLGLAGEFF
TGTGCCAGCAGCTTGGGACTAGCGGGAGAGTTCTTC
>TRBJ2-3|TRBD2|TRBV7-2|.
CASSAWTSGISDTQYF
TGTGCCAGCAGCGCCTGGACTAGCGGGATTTCGGATACGCAGTATTTT
>TRBJ2-7|.|TRBV14|.
CASSQNSQRSYEQYF
TGTGCCAGCAGCCAAAACTCCCAGCGGTCCTACGAGCAGTACTTC
>TRBJ2-1|.|TRBV9|.
CASSVDQGNEQFF
TGTGCCAGCAGCGTAGACCAGGGCAATGAGCAGTTCTTC
>TRBJ2-7|TRBD1|TRBV5-1|.
CASSLGPGGGEQYF
TGCGCCAGCAGCTTGGGGCCAGGGGGCGGCGAGCAGTACTTC
>TRBJ2-7|.|TRBV4-1|few
CASSPAQGSRNHYEQYF
TGCGCCAGCAGCCCCGCGCAGGGGTCGCGCAACCACTACGAGCAGTACTTC
>TRBJ2-2|.|TRBV7-2|.
CASSDKGTPPGELFF
TGTGCCAGCAGCGATAAGGGGACACCCCCCGGGGAGCTGTTTTTT
>TRBJ1-4|TRBD1|TRBV28|.
CASSEPGQGLFPNEKLFF
TGTGCCAGCAGTGAACCGGGACAGGGCCTTTTCCCTAATGAAAAACTGTTTTTT
>TRBJ1-5|.|TRBV27|once
CASSLGRRRDQPQHF
TGTGCCAGCAGTTTGGGTAGGAGGCGTGATCAGCCCCAGCATTTT
>TRBJ2-2|.|TRBV21-1|few
CASSKTLAGALNTGELFF
TGTGCCAGCAGCAAAACCCTAGCGGGAGCCCTGAACACCGGGGAGCTGTTTTTT
>TRBJ1-2|.|TRBV5-6|.
CASSSPTQGYGYTF
TGTGCCAGCAGCTCCCCTACACAGGGCTATGGCTACACCTTC
>TRBJ1-4|.|TRBV30|once
CAWRITGLANEKLFF
TGTGCCTGGAGGATCACAGGGCTGGCTAATGAAAAACTGTTTTTT
>TRBJ2-5|TRBD1|TRBV2|.
CASSEGTGKETQYF
TGTGCCAGCAGTGAAGGGACAGGGAAAGAGACCCAGTACTTC
>TRBJ1-6|.|TRBV10-3|.
CAISDLGARGNSPLHF
TGTGCCATCAGTGACCTCGGGGCCCGGGGGAATTCACCCCTCCACTTT
>TRBJ2-3|TRBD1|TRBV5-1|.
CASSLRQGGDTQYF
TGCGCCAGCAGCTTAAGACAGGGCGGGGATACGCAGTATTTT
>TRBJ1-5|.|TRBV6-6|.
CASRADILDQPQHF
TGTGCCAGCAGGGCGGACATTCTGGACCAGCCCCAGCATTTT
>TRBJ2-2|.|TRBV27|.
CASSLEAPGELFF
TGTGCCAGCAGTTTGGAGGCCCCCGGGGAGCTGTTTTTT
>TRBJ1-1|.|TRBV11-2|.
CASSSTTTNTEAFF
TGTGCCAGCAGCTCCACGACAACGAACACTGAAGCTTTCTTT
>TRBJ1-4|TRBD1|TRBV7-2|.
CASSLSGQGAPDEKLFF
TGTGCCAGCAGCTTATCGGGACAGGGGGCTCCCGATGAAAAACTGTTTTTT
>TRBJ2-3|.|TRBV23-1|.
CASSRAEASTDTQYF
TGCGCCAGCAGTCGAGCGGAGGCTAGCACAGATACGCAGTATTTT
>TRBJ1-3|.|TRBV5-4|few
CASSRDGGLSGNTIYF
TGTGCCAGCAGCCGGGACGGGGGGCTGTCTGGAAACACCATATATTTT
>TRBJ2-5|TRBD2|TRBV3-1/TRBV3-2|.
CASSQTGTSGKETQYF
TGTGCCAGCAGCCAAACCGGGACTAGCGGGAAAGAGACCCAGTACTTC
>TRBJ1-2|.|TRBV10-3|.
CAISEKEQGSYGYTF
TGTGCCATCAGTGAGAAGGAACAGGGCAGCTATGGCTACACCTTC
>TRBJ2-7|TRBD2|TRBV3-1/TRBV3-2|.
CASSQGGGRTISYEQYF
TGTGCCAGCAGCCAGGGGGGCGGGAGGACTATCTCCTACGAGCAGTACTTC
>TRBJ1-2|.|TRBV25-1|.
CASSELRREDGYTF
TGTGCCAGCAGTGAATTGCGCAGGGAAGATGGCTACACCTTC
>TRBJ2-3|.|TRBV30|.
CAWKTWGTGTDTQYF
TGTGCCTGGAAAACGTGGGGTACAGGGACAGATACGCAGTATTTT
>TRBJ1-6|.|TRBV10-2|.
CASMGQTNSPLHF
TGCGCCAGCATGGGTCAGACAAATTCACCCCTCCACTTT
>TRBJ2-1|.|TRBV6-2/TRBV6-3|.
CASSNVRSYGSEQFF
TGTGCCAGCAGTAACGTTCGGAGTTATGGTTCAGAGCAGTTCTTC
>TRBJ1-1|.|TRBV13|.
CASSLGDGTRAFF
TGTGCCAGCAGCTTAGGAGACGGGACTAGGGCTTTCTTT